This TCR beta chain appears in the sequencing data of a study of blood T cell repertoires in COVID-19. Clones were sequenced by immunoSEQ multiplex PCR, and TCRdb holds only the in-frame ones, with some missing. The sample includes under 70,000 clones, around nine tenths seen only once; the top ten take 4%. Germline V CDR1 and CDR2: SGHVS, FNYEAQ. Trimming cost V 5 bases and J 3 bases; bases outside gene matches: 8. The length of the CDR3 is 15 residues. Sequenced sample: peripheral blood. The chain uses TRBV7-6 and TRBJ2-7; TRBD1 matches at 9 bases. The receptor was derived from a man over 45 with acute or convalescent COVID-19. The CDR3 DNA reads as TGTGCCAGCAGCCAGGGAGACAGGGGGGTCTACGAGCAGTACTTC. Translation: CASSQGDRGVYEQYF.